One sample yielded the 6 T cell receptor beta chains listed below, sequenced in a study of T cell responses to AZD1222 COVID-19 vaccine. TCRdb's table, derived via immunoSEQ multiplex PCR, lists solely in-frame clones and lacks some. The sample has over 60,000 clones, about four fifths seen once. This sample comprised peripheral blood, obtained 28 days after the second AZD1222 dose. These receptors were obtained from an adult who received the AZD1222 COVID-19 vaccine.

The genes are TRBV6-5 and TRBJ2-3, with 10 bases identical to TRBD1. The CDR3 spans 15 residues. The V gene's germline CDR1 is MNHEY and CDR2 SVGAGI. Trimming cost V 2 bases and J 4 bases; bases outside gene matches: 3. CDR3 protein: CASSYGGQGADTQYF. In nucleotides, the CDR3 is TGTGCCAGCAGTTACGGCGGACAGGGGGCAGATACGCAGTATTTT.

The CDR3: CASRTPRTGGENQPQHF. CDR3 nucleotides: TGTGCCAGTAGGACCCCACGGACAGGGGGCGAGAATCAGCCCCAGCATTTT. The V call is TRBV19, the J call TRBJ1-5; 11 positions match TRBD1. Germline CDR1 and CDR2: LNHDA and SQIVND (reference sequence). The junction had 11 bases not matched to a gene; V was cut back by 6 bases and J by 4 bases. The CDR3 runs to 17 residues.

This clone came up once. This CDR3 is CASTSKAGEQYF. The CDR3 DNA reads TGTGCCAGCACCTCAAAGGCCGGCGAGCAGTACTTC. The chain combines TRBV12-3 or TRBV12-4 with TRBJ2-7; D gene unclear. V was clipped by 7 bases and J by 6 bases, with 13 bases between them. The CDR3 contains 12 residues.

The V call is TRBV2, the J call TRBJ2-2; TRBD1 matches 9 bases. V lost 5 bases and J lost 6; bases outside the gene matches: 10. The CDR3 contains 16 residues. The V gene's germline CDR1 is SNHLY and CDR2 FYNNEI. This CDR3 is CASSPRTGAVAGELFF. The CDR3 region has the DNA TGTGCCAGCAGTCCGAGGACAGGGGCGGTCGCCGGGGAGCTGTTTTTT.

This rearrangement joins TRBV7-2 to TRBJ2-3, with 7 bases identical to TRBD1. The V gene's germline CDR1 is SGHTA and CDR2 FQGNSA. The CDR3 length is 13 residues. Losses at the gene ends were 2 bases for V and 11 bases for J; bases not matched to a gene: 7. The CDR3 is CASSLNRDRVQYF. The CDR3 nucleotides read TGTGCCAGCAGCTTAAATCGGGACAGAGTGCAGTATTTT.

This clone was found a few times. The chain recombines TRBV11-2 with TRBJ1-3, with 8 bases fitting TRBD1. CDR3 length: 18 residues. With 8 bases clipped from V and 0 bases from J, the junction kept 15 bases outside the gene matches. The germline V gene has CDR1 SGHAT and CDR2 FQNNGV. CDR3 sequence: CASVWGTGGILSGNTIYF. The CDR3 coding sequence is TGTGCCAGCGTCTGGGGGACAGGTGGAATCCTCTCTGGAAACACCATATATTTT.